This T cell receptor beta chain was recovered during a study of T-cell memory formation after mild COVID-19. Study results and limitations: Pre-infection memory carried some responding clones, suggesting that cross-reactive memory joined. Clones that contracted from day 15 to 85 had balanced CD4/CD8; later expanders were CD4+ biased. Contracting clones localized mainly to CM and EM when CD4+ and mainly to EMRA when CD8+.

Each CDR3 protein is one row after TCRdb ran MiXCR on the 5' RACE reads. There are about 300,000 distinct CDR3 sequences in the sample; roughly 19% occur only once, and approximately 21% lies in the top ten. This CDR3 contains 17 residues. The germline V gene has CDR1 LGHNA and CDR2 YNFKEQ. V dropped 0 bases and J dropped 1 base, with 15 bases sitting between them. This clonotype was seen only a few times. The antigen remains unidentified. The chain combines TRBV4-2 with TRBJ1-2, with a weak D call TRBD1 (6 bases). The TCR originated in a man aged 18 to 29 who had mild COVID-19 (a few samples of this study predate the infection). Cell type and time point are not known. The sequencing sample was made of PBMCs or a T cell subset sorted from them (not recorded which). The CDR3 nucleotides are TGTGCCAGCAGCCAAGATCTTTCGGGGGCGCTTAACTATGGCTACACCTTC. This codes for CASSQDLSGALNYGYTF.